Presented here are 28 T cell receptor beta chains from one specimen sequenced in a study of T cells in Graves' hyperthyroidism and ophthalmopathy (dated by TCRdb to between 2018 and 2020). Library method: multiplex PCR. Sequencer: Illumina HiSeq 2000. Amplification of TCR beta CDR3 regions was carried out from RNA transcripts. For the first round of RT-PCR on the TCR CDR3, the HTBI primer set was used together with the Qiagen OneStep RT-PCR kit. The public sequencing data were trimmed at Q25 with fastp and processed into clonotypes with MiXCR by TCRdb, which kept only in-frame beta chains. For every CDR3 protein sequence, its rows merge into one entry that carries the most common genes and DNA. The sample includes more than 500,000 distinct CDR3 sequences, with approximately 14% observed a single time. Clones ranked in the top ten supply around 13% of the sample. Sequencing was done on a sample of blood. All receptors come from a woman in her forties with Graves' hyperthyroidism.

This clonotype occurred many times. The chain combines TRBV30 with TRBJ1-1, with D unclear. The V gene's germline CDR1 is GTSNPN and CDR2 SVGIG (reference sequence). The CDR3 is 15 residues long. Trimming pared 2 bases from V and 0 bases from J, leaving 13 bases between. CDR3 DNA: TGTGCCTGGAGTACCCCAACAAGAATGAACACTGAAGCTTTCTTT. Residues: CAWSTPTRMNTEAFF.

Many counts were recorded for this clonotype. The chain has TRBV27 and TRBJ2-7; 11 positions agree with TRBD2. This CDR3 is 13 amino acids long. Germline V gene sequence: CDR1 MNHEY, CDR2 SMNVEV (reference sequence). With V trimmed by 5 bases and J by 6 bases, 3 bases remained unmatched. The CDR3 sequence: CASSRLAGIEQYF. The CDR3 nucleotides read TGTGCCAGCAGTAGACTAGCGGGAATCGAGCAGTACTTC.

In its sample, this clonotype was seen many times. The V gene is TRBV20-1, the J gene TRBJ2-7; TRBD2 matches 12 bases. Germline V gives CDR1 DFQATT, CDR2 SNEGSKA (reference sequence). J gave up 6 bases and V 5 bases, and 11 bases lay outside the gene matches. CDR3 size: 15 residues. CDR3 protein: CSAPLPTSGSGEQYF. The DNA of the CDR3 is TGCAGTGCTCCGCTCCCGACTAGCGGGAGTGGCGAGCAGTACTTC.

This clonotype has a count of ten or more. V gene TRBV18 combines with J gene TRBJ1-6; 9 bases match TRBD1. The germline V gene has CDR1 KGHSH and CDR2 LQKENI. V trimming: 3 bases; J trimming: 9 bases; junction bases outside the gene matches: 9. The CDR3 totals 16 residues. For the CDR3, the DNA is TGTGCCAGCTCACCGAGACCGGGACAGGGAGGTTCACCCCTCCACTTT. Translated, it gives CASSPRPGQGGSPLHF.

Points on this clonotype: It is likely a read error, because the conserved phenylalanine at the end of the CDR3 is missing. CDR3 DNA sequence: TGTGCCAGCAGTTTAGGCGGGAGCTCCTACGAGCAGTACCTC. This codes for CASSLGGSSYEQYL. The chain employs TRBV12-3 or TRBV12-4 and TRBJ2-7; 7 nucleotides align to TRBD2. V dropped 1 base and J dropped 0; count of bases not matched to a gene: 0. The CDR3 totals 14 residues.

V gene TRBV6-5 combines with J gene TRBJ1-4; 8 bases map to TRBD1. The CDR3 extends over 16 amino acids. Germline V gene data show CDR1 as MNHEY and CDR2 as SVGAGI. V trimming: 0 bases; J trimming: 10 bases; junction bases outside the gene matches: 10. The CDR3 DNA is TGTGCCAGCAGTTACTCGGTGCCAGGGGGCTGGGTAAAACTGTTTTTT. Residues: CASSYSVPGGWVKLFF.

This clonotype was seen only once. The chain couples TRBV18 to TRBJ2-1; weak D call: TRBD1 (6 bases). Germline V gene sequence: CDR1 KGHSH, CDR2 LQKENI. V was clipped by 4 bases and J by 6 bases, with 13 bases between them. This CDR3 spans 14 amino acids. CDR3 bases: TGTGCCAGCTCACACCCAACCAGGGGCAATGAGCAGTTCTTC. The encoded protein is CASSHPTRGNEQFF.

This clonotype was detected ten times or more. The chain joins TRBV2 to TRBJ2-7; D perhaps matches TRBD2 (6 bases). The CDR3 runs 13 residues. Trimming cost V 6 bases and J 4 bases, with 13 bases left between them. Looked up from germline, CDR1 is SNHLY and CDR2 is FYNNEI. As DNA, the CDR3 is TGTGCCAGCAGGAGACTAGGACCTTACGAGCAGTACTTC. It encodes CASRRLGPYEQYF.

This clonotype was found many times. The chain links TRBV6-5 to TRBJ2-7; no clear D gene. Trimming stripped 0 bases from V and 3 bases from J, with 9 bases between. From germline, CDR1 is MNHEY and CDR2 SVGAGI. The CDR3 consists of 14 residues. CDR3 DNA sequence: TGTGCCAGCAGTTACTCCGATCGAGGCTACGAGCAGTACTTC. It specifies CASSYSDRGYEQYF.

This clonotype was seen many times. The chain combines TRBV30 with TRBJ1-6; D call uncertain. Trimming cost V 0 bases and J 7 bases, with 7 bases left between them. The germline CDR1 and CDR2 sequences are GTSNPN and SVGIG (reference sequence). This CDR3 has 13 residues. The CDR3 nucleotides are TGTGCCTGGAGTGTTTATGGGAATTCACCCCTCCACTTT. Encoded protein: CAWSVYGNSPLHF.

This clonotype has ten or more counts. V is TRBV11-2 and J is TRBJ2-1; perhaps TRBD1 as D (6 bases). This CDR3 has 15 residues. Germline lookup yields CDR1 SGHAT and CDR2 FQNNGV. V gave up 3 bases and J gave up 4 bases, with 13 bases separating them. CDR3 in amino acids: CASSLDSRPYNEQFF. Written as DNA, the CDR3 is TGTGCCAGCAGCTTGGACAGCCGTCCGTACAATGAGCAGTTCTTC.

This clonotype was seen a few times. The chain is built from TRBV27 and TRBJ2-1; 10 bases map to TRBD2. This CDR3 spans 19 amino acids. Trimming cost V 1 base and J 3 bases; bases outside gene matches: 12. Germline-derived CDR1 and CDR2 are MNHEY and SMNVEV (reference sequence). The CDR3 is CASSLLDPARTSGYNEQFF. The CDR3 nucleotides are TGTGCCAGCAGTTTATTGGACCCGGCCAGGACTAGCGGCTACAATGAGCAGTTCTTC.

The sample holds many counts of this clonotype. The chain uses TRBV2 and TRBJ2-2, with 7 bases matching TRBD1. This CDR3 is built from 15 residues. V gave up 6 bases and J gave up 0 bases; unmatched junction bases: 4. The germline V gene encodes CDR1 SNHLY and CDR2 FYNNEI. The CDR3 bases are TGTGCCAGCAGGGGGACAGATCCGAACACCGGGGAGCTGTTTTTT. This translates into CASRGTDPNTGELFF. The full variable domain, rest sourced from reference TRBV2 and TRBJ2-2, is EPEVTQTPSHQVTQMGQEVILRCVPISNHLYFYWYRQILGQKVEFLVSFYNNEISEKSEIFDDQFSVERPDGSNFTLKIRSTKLEDSAMYFCASRGTDPNTGELFFGEGSRLTVL.

The chain uses TRBV10-1 and TRBJ2-1; TRBD2 might be the D (6 bases). Between the trimmed V and J ends, which lost 5 bases and 9 bases, there was a span of 14 bases. The CDR3 covers 13 residues. From germline, CDR1 is WNHNN and CDR2 SYGVQD (reference sequence). CDR3 nucleotides: TGCGCCAGCAGTCCGGGGTCTAGCGCTGAGCAGTTCTTC. Its translation is CASSPGSSAEQFF.

This clonotype was detected many times. The J gene is TRBJ1-5, the V gene TRBV7-8; no clear D gene. Germline CDR1 and CDR2: SGHVS and FQNEAQ. Trimming stripped 2 bases from V and 1 base from J, with 6 bases between. The CDR3 has 14 residues. The CDR3 region is CASSLPESNQPQHF. CDR3 DNA: TGTGCCAGCAGCTTACCAGAGAGCAATCAGCCCCAGCATTTT.

This rearrangement joins TRBV19 to TRBJ2-5; D might be TRBD2 (6 bases). The ends were cut back, 7 bases at V and 5 bases at J, with 17 bases in the middle. This CDR3 is built from 14 residues. Germline V gene lookup returns CDR1 LNHDA and CDR2 SQIVND (reference sequence). DNA of the CDR3: TGTGCCAGTAACCCGACTAGTGCGTCGGAGACCCAGTACTTC. Protein: CASNPTSASETQYF.

This clonotype came up many times. The chain uses TRBV7-9 and TRBJ2-1; 8 bases map to TRBD2. The V segment lost 4 bases and the J segment 4 bases; nucleotides outside the gene matches: 6. The germline gives CDR1 SEHNR, CDR2 FQNEAQ (reference sequence). The CDR3 length is 15 residues. The chain's CDR3 is CASSSSLAGYNEQFF. The CDR3 DNA is TGTGCCAGCAGCTCTTCCCTAGCGGGTTACAATGAGCAGTTCTTC.

A few counts support this clonotype. The gene calls are TRBV7-6 and TRBJ2-1, with 8 nucleotides matching TRBD2. Germline assignment: CDR1 SGHVS and CDR2 FNYEAQ. V was pared by 7 bases and J by 8 bases, with 13 bases of the junction left unmatched. The CDR3 runs to 15 residues. CDR3 in amino acids: CASTLAGTTGDEQFF. The CDR3 DNA is TGTGCCAGCACCCTAGCGGGTACAACCGGGGATGAGCAGTTCTTC.

To note about this clonotype: This may stem from a read error, because a much larger clone lies one nucleotide away. The chain uses TRBV29-1 and TRBJ2-2, with D perhaps matching TRBD2 (6 bases). Germline V gene sequence: CDR1 SQVTM, CDR2 ANQGSEA. The CDR3 sequence is 12 residues long. The CDR3 protein is CGVGTSARELFF. In DNA, the CDR3 is TGCGGCGTTGGGACTTCTGCCCGGGAGCTGTTTTTT.

This sequence joins TRBV10-3 and TRBJ2-3, with D possibly TRBD1 on 5 matching bases. V lost 5 bases and J 2 bases, leaving 17 bases between the germline ends. Germline CDR1 reads ENHRY; CDR2 reads SYGVKD. The CDR3 sequence is 16 residues long. The CDR3: CAISPQDKPITDTQYF. The CDR3 bases are TGTGCCATCAGTCCACAGGACAAACCAATCACAGATACGCAGTATTTT.

At least ten counts were recorded for this clonotype. The chain joins TRBV11-2 to TRBJ2-1; D is unclear. In germline, CDR1 is SGHAT, CDR2 FQNNGV. Between the trimmed V and J ends, which lost 8 bases and 7 bases, there was a span of 12 bases. The CDR3 spans 12 residues. The chain's CDR3 is CASGSHGNEQFF. In DNA form, the CDR3 reads TGTGCCAGCGGTTCCCATGGTAATGAGCAGTTCTTC.

This clonotype was observed many times. V gene TRBV30 combines with J gene TRBJ2-1, with TRBD2 identical over 13 bases. V shed 2 bases and J 0 bases; nucleotides not matched to a gene: 13. Germline CDR1 GTSNPN, CDR2 SVGIG (reference sequence). This CDR3 is built from 20 residues. The CDR3 DNA sequence: TGTGCCTGGAGTCTAACGGGACTAGCGGGACCCCACAGCTCCTACAATGAGCAGTTCTTC. Translated, it gives CAWSLTGLAGPHSSYNEQFF.

About this clonotype itself: Sequence at one end of the junction differs from germline and may be a read error. This chain uses TRBV3-1 with TRBJ1-3, with 7 positions matching TRBD1. Germline V gene data show CDR1 as LGHDT and CDR2 as YNNKEL (reference sequence). CDR3 size: 16 residues. This CDR3 is CASSRGLGQTGNAIYF. The CDR3 DNA follows: TGTGCCAGCAGCCGCGGGTTGGGACAGACTGGAAACGCCATATATTTT.

This clonotype has only a few counts. The chain couples TRBV6-2 or TRBV6-3 to TRBJ1-5; D is possibly TRBD1 (6 bases). This CDR3 comprises 15 residues. In germline, CDR1 is MNHEY, CDR2 SVGEGT. V was cut by 6 bases and J by 0 bases, with 12 bases left in between. The DNA of the CDR3 is TGTGCCAGCAGCCGGACAGCATCTAGCAATCAGCCCCAGCATTTT. Translating it yields CASSRTASSNQPQHF.

The sample holds a few counts of this clonotype. This may stem from a read error, because a much larger clone lies one nucleotide away. J is TRBJ2-5 and V is TRBV12-3 or TRBV12-4; 9 bases line up with TRBD1. The CDR3 is 14 residues long. CDR3 in amino acids: CACSPTGGGETQYF. The CDR3 nucleotides read TGTGCCTGCAGTCCTACAGGGGGCGGCGAGACCCAGTACTTC.

The chain recombines TRBV6-5 with TRBJ2-7; 7 bases agree with TRBD2. V shed 7 bases, J shed 7 bases, and the junction held 10 bases outside the gene matches. This CDR3 has 13 residues. Germline-derived CDR1 and CDR2 are MNHEY and SVGAGI. Written as DNA, the CDR3 is TGTGCCAGCATACGAGGGAGGGCAAGGGAGCAGTACTTC. Residues: CASIRGRAREQYF.

This clonotype was seen many times. The CDR3 sequence: CASSLINGPNTEAFF. The CDR3 nucleotides read TGTGCCAGCAGCTTAATTAACGGACCGAACACTGAAGCTTTCTTT. The chain recombines TRBV11-2 with TRBJ1-1; D gene unclear. The CDR3 contains 15 residues. The germline V gene has CDR1 SGHAT and CDR2 FQNNGV. V was pared by 2 bases and J by 1 base, with 11 bases between.

In its sample, this clonotype was seen a few times. V is TRBV5-4 and J is TRBJ2-1; 9 bases match TRBD2. V gave up 0 bases and J gave up 6 bases; unmatched junction bases: 7. This CDR3 region has 16 residues. Germline CDR1 SGHNT, CDR2 YYREEE (reference sequence). This CDR3 is CASSLGRTSAGNEQFF. DNA for the CDR3: TGTGCCAGCAGCTTGGGTCGGACTAGCGCCGGCAATGAGCAGTTCTTC.